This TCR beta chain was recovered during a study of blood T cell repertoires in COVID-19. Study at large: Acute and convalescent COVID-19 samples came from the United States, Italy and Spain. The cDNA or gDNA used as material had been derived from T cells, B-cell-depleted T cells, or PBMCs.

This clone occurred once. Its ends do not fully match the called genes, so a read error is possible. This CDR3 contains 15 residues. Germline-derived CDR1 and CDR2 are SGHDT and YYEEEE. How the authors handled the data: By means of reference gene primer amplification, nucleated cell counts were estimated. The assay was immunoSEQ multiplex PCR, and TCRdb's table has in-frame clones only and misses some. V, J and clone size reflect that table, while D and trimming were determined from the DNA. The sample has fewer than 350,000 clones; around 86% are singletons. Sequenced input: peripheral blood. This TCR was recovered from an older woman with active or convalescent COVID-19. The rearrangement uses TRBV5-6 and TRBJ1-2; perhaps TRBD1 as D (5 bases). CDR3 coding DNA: TGTGCCAGCAGCCAAAGCGGGACGGAAGTCTATGGCTACACTTTC. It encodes CASSQSGTEVYGYTF.